This passage covers 19 T cell receptor beta chains from one sample sequenced in a study of T cell repertoires in cytomegalovirus infection. TCRdb itself ran the reads through MiXCR, one entry per CDR3 protein. The table has some 150,000 distinct CDR3 sequences, 20% to 25% seen once. The sequencing sample was made of PBMCs. These receptors all come from a human donor in good health (CMV status not recorded). Some clones in this sample may be carry-over from other donors' samples.

This sequence joins TRBV19 and TRBJ2-7, with D perhaps TRBD1 (7 bases). The CDR3 is 14 residues long. The V and J ends lost 5 bases and 3 bases respectively, with 14 bases between them. The germline V gene has CDR1 LNHDA and CDR2 SQIVND (reference sequence). CDR3: CASSSRGANYEQYF. The CDR3 DNA is TGTGCCAGTAGTTCCAGGGGGGCGAACTACGAGCAGTACTTC.

CDR3 protein: CASSLSGSDTEAFF. Written as DNA, the CDR3 is TGTGCCAGCAGTTTGTCAGGGTCGGACACTGAAGCTTTCTTT. The chain carries TRBV28 and TRBJ1-1, with a tentative D call TRBD1 (5 bases). V was cut by 3 bases and J by 3 bases, with 11 bases left in between. CDR1 and CDR2 from the germline V gene are MDHEN and SYDVKM. The CDR3 loop spans 14 amino acids.

The chain links TRBV20-1 to TRBJ1-1; possibly TRBD1 for D (5 bases). This CDR3 is built from 13 residues. Trimming took off 2 bases at V and 5 bases at J, with 12 bases between the two ends. CDR1 and CDR2 (germline): DFQATT, SNEGSKA (reference sequence). As DNA, the CDR3 is TGCAGTGCTAGAAAGACAGTGTCGACTGAAGCTTTCTTT. It yields the protein CSARKTVSTEAFF.

This clonotype was seen more than once but under ten times. As DNA, the CDR3 is TGTGCCAGCAGTTTACATACTAGCGGGAGGGAGACCCAGTACTTC. This translates into CASSLHTSGRETQYF. The gene calls are TRBV28 and TRBJ2-5, with 12 bases fitting TRBD2. CDR3 length: 15 amino acids. V dropped 2 bases and J dropped 5; count of bases not matched to a gene: 3. The germline CDR1 and CDR2 sequences are MDHEN and SYDVKM.

V is TRBV19 and J is TRBJ1-2, with 7 bases fitting TRBD1. J gave up 6 bases and V 6 bases, and 10 bases lay outside the gene matches. The germline V gene encodes CDR1 LNHDA and CDR2 SQIVND (reference sequence). This CDR3 region has 14 residues. This CDR3 is CASSTRQGYDGYTF. CDR3 in DNA: TGTGCCAGTAGCACAAGACAGGGCTACGATGGCTACACCTTC.

The V gene is TRBV11-1, the J gene TRBJ2-1; TRBD1 agrees at 8 bases. The trim removed 4 bases at V and 5 bases at J, leaving 7 bases unmatched. In germline, CDR1 is SGHAT, CDR2 FQDESV (reference sequence). The CDR3 extends over 15 amino acids. The CDR3 spells CASSSPAQGDNEQFF. The CDR3 bases are TGTGCCAGCAGCTCCCCGGCACAGGGGGACAATGAGCAGTTCTTC.

This clonotype was seen a handful of times. This chain connects TRBV30 to TRBJ1-5; D remains unclear. This CDR3 is built from 13 residues. The V end was cut by 2 bases, the J end by 7 bases, with 12 bases between. CDR1 and CDR2 from the germline V gene are GTSNPN and SVGIG (reference sequence). CDR3 nucleotide sequence: TGTGCCTGGAGTCTAAGGGAAGGGCAGCCCCAGCATTTT. It codes for CAWSLREGQPQHF.

V usage is TRBV20-1 and J usage is TRBJ2-1; 9 positions match TRBD1. CDR3 length: 14 residues. Per the germline V gene, CDR1 is DFQATT and CDR2 is SNEGSKA (reference sequence). The V and J ends lost 2 bases and 6 bases, in that order; junction bases with no gene match: 5. The CDR3 DNA reads as TGCAGTGCTAGAAACGGACAGGGGTCCAATGAGCAGTTCTTC. Encoded protein: CSARNGQGSNEQFF.

This CDR3 reads CASSLGEAYEQYF. The CDR3 bases are TGTGCCAGCAGTTTGGGGGAGGCCTACGAGCAGTACTTC. The gene calls are TRBV28 and TRBJ2-7; maybe TRBD2 (6 bases). The CDR3 sequence is 13 residues long. CDR1 and CDR2 (germline): MDHEN, SYDVKM. Trimming pared 3 bases from V and 2 bases from J, leaving 8 bases between.

This clonotype was counted between two and nine times. The V and J genes are TRBV6-2 or TRBV6-3 and TRBJ2-1; the D gene is possibly TRBD1 (6 bases). Germline CDR1 MNHEY, CDR2 SVGEGT. The germline V and J ends were trimmed by 5 bases and 1 base, with 12 bases remaining between them. This CDR3 comprises 15 residues. The chain's CDR3 is CASSDGQRSYNEQFF. As DNA, the CDR3 is TGTGCCAGCAGTGACGGACAGAGATCCTACAATGAGCAGTTCTTC.

This clonotype was observed a few times. The chain employs TRBV6-2 or TRBV6-3 and TRBJ2-6, with a weak D call TRBD1 (6 bases). Germline assignment: CDR1 MNHEY and CDR2 SVGEGT. The CDR3 spans 17 residues. Trimming removed 2 bases from V and 2 bases from J, with 13 bases in between. CDR3 sequence: CASSYVQGNTGANVLTF. The CDR3 region has the DNA TGTGCCAGCAGTTACGTCCAGGGGAATACTGGGGCCAACGTCCTGACTTTC.

In its sample, this clonotype was seen many times. This chain connects TRBV28 to TRBJ2-7; D call uncertain. Germline CDR1 is MDHEN and CDR2 is SYDVKM. The CDR3 has 13 amino acids. Trimming cost V 1 base and J 0 bases, with 4 bases left between them. Written as DNA, the CDR3 is TGTGCCAGCAGTTTATCTAACTCCTACGAGCAGTACTTC. As protein: CASSLSNSYEQYF.

The genes are TRBV7-4 and TRBJ2-5; the match to TRBD2 covers 8 bases. The trim removed 3 bases at V and 0 bases at J, leaving 6 bases unmatched. There are 16 residues in the CDR3. Per germline, CDR1 SGHVT and CDR2 SQSDAQ. In DNA, the CDR3 is TGTGCCAGCAGCTTGCCGCGGGGGGCCTACCAAGAGACCCAGTACTTC. It is translated as CASSLPRGAYQETQYF.

The chain uses TRBV7-2 and TRBJ1-2; tentatively, D is TRBD1 (5 bases). The ends were cut back, 4 bases at V and 4 bases at J, with 13 bases in the middle. The germline CDR1 and CDR2 sequences are SGHTA and FQGNSA. This CDR3 spans 14 amino acids. The CDR3 DNA follows: TGTGCCAGCAGCTCAGCTCAGGGAACCTATGGCTACACCTTC. Encoded protein: CASSSAQGTYGYTF.

The V gene is TRBV29-1, the J gene TRBJ2-3, with 9 bases fitting TRBD2. Looked up from germline, CDR1 is SQVTM and CDR2 is ANQGSEA. CDR3 length: 14 residues. V trimming: 6 bases; J trimming: 4 bases; junction bases outside the gene matches: 8. The CDR3 DNA sequence: TGCAGCGTGGGGGGACTAGCCGCAGCAGATACGCAGTATTTT. Its protein product is CSVGGLAAADTQYF.

This clonotype was found many times. The chain recombines TRBV7-9 with TRBJ1-2; 8 bases line up with TRBD1. CDR1 SEHNR and CDR2 FQNEAQ come from the germline V gene (reference sequence). V lost 4 bases and J lost 4; bases outside the gene matches: 8. CDR3 length: 15 amino acids. The CDR3 protein is CASSSTGDGIYGYTF. In DNA, the CDR3 is TGTGCCAGCAGCTCGACAGGGGACGGGATCTATGGCTACACCTTC.

This clonotype has more than one count but fewer than ten. This chain uses TRBV7-9 with TRBJ1-2; D remains unclear. Germline V lookup: CDR1 SEHNR, CDR2 FQNEAQ (reference sequence). This CDR3 is 14 amino acids long. V was shortened by 7 bases and J by 5 bases, with 17 bases between the two germline ends. CDR3: CASTLSPVLYGYTF. The CDR3 DNA is TGTGCCAGCACCCTGAGCCCCGTGTTATATGGCTACACCTTC.

At least ten counts were recorded for this clonotype. V is TRBV7-2 and J is TRBJ2-5, with TRBD2 matching 8 bases. This CDR3 has 14 residues. Germline V lookup: CDR1 SGHTA, CDR2 FQGNSA. V shed 8 bases, J shed 6 bases, and the junction held 11 bases outside the gene matches. CDR3: CASSPGGGLKTQYF. CDR3 in DNA: TGTGCCAGCTCCCCGGGAGGGGGTTTAAAGACCCAGTACTTC.

A few counts support this clonotype. The chain recombines TRBV12-3 or TRBV12-4 with TRBJ2-1, with D tentatively TRBD2 (6 bases). The CDR3 is 17 amino acids. Trimming cost V 2 bases and J 4 bases, with 18 bases left between them. The CDR3 DNA reads TGTGCCAGCAGTTTATTCGGGAGAGAATTGGGATACAATGAGCAGTTCTTC. As protein: CASSLFGRELGYNEQFF.